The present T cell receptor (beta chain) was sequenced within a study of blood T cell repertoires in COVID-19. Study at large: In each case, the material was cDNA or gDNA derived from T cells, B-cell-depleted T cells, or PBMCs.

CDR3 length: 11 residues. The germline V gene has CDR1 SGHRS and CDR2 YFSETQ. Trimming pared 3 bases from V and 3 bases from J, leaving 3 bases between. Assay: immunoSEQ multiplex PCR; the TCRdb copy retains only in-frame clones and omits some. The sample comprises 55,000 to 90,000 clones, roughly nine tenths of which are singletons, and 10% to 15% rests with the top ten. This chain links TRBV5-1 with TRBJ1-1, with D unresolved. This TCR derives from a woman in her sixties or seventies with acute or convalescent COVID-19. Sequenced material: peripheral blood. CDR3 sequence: CASSSYTEAFF. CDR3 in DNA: TGCGCCAGCAGCTCATACACTGAAGCTTTCTTT.